This T cell receptor beta chain was identified during a study of cytomegalovirus exposure and HLA in healthy donors. CDR1 is SGHTA, CDR2 FQGTGA, per germline. The CDR3 runs 15 residues. With V trimmed by 5 bases and J by 9 bases, 10 bases remained unmatched. Comments on this clone: Its target is unknown.

PCR used 60 Vbeta primers and 13 Jbeta primers. Assay: immunoSEQ multiplex PCR; the TCRdb copy retains only in-frame clones and omits some. The sample has around 210,000 clones; the top ten hold 0.9% to 1.4%. Study-level points and caveats: The sole available immune exposure information was CMV serostatus. Roughly uniform sequencing depth across donors was assumed, possibly incorrectly. More clonal expansion characterized HLA-associated TCR beta chains than equally common others in a later analysis.

The rearrangement links TRBV7-3 to TRBJ2-1; 10 nucleotides line up with TRBD2. The receptor was isolated from a girl aged 2-9 years in good health and CMV-seropositive. The sequenced sample was PBMCs. The DNA for the CDR3 is TGTGCCAGCAGCGATTATAGCGGGAGGCGGGGTGAGCAGTTCTTC. The encoded protein is CASSDYSGRRGEQFF.